These 10 T cell receptor beta chains were sequenced from one sample in a study of neurological immune-mediated disorders. TCRdb analysed the 5' RACE reads with MiXCR anew, one entry per CDR3 protein. The table shows about 24,000 distinct CDR3 sequences, with 13% occurring only once. The sequenced sample consisted of PBMCs. These receptors originate from a woman aged 40-49 years with HTLV-1-associated myelopathy (HAM/TSP).

Ten or more counts support this clonotype. This rearrangement joins TRBV18 to TRBJ2-1, with D perhaps matching TRBD1 (5 bases). Germline CDR1 KGHSH, CDR2 LQKENI. There are 12 residues in the CDR3. V lost 2 bases to trimming and J lost 10 bases, with 9 bases between them. The CDR3 protein is CASSPNPGEQFF. The DNA of the CDR3 is TGTGCCAGCTCACCAAATCCAGGGGAGCAGTTCTTC.

In its sample, this clonotype was seen many times. The chain is built from TRBV10-1 and TRBJ2-1, with 10 bases aligning to TRBD2. J gave up 3 bases and V 5 bases, and 1 base lay outside the gene matches. The length of the CDR3 is 14 residues. CDR1 is WNHNN and CDR2 is SYGVQD in the germline V gene (reference sequence). The CDR3 loop reads CASSRTSGYNEQFF. The CDR3 DNA follows: TGCGCCAGCAGTCGGACTAGCGGCTACAATGAGCAGTTCTTC.

In this sample, this clonotype turned up many times. The chain uses TRBV20-1 and TRBJ1-1, with D possibly TRBD1 on 5 matching bases. Germline assignment: CDR1 DFQATT and CDR2 SNEGSKA (reference sequence). CDR3 length: 13 amino acids. V gave up 2 bases and J gave up 7 bases, with 14 bases separating them. CDR3 bases: TGCAGTGCTAGACGACACCGGGACCATGAAGCTTTCTTT. This translates into CSARRHRDHEAFF.

With respect to this clonotype: An end of the junction does not agree with germline; a read error may underlie this. The V gene is TRBV5-1, the J gene TRBJ1-6, with D uncertain. Germline V gene sequence: CDR1 SGHRS, CDR2 YFSETQ. CDR3 length: 14 amino acids. This chain's CDR3 is CASSLSSDDSPLNF. The CDR3 DNA sequence: TGCGCCAGCAGCTTGTCGTCAGATGATTCACCCCTCAACTTT.

Many counts were recorded for this clonotype. The rearrangement uses TRBV21-1 and TRBJ2-7; no DNA check was done on the table's D call, TRBD1. TRBV21-1 has pseudogene status. The length of the CDR3 is 15 residues. The CDR3 DNA reads TGTGCCAGCAGCGTCCGGGACAGGGGGTGTTACGAGCAGTACTTC. Protein sequence: CASSVRDRGCYEQYF.

This clonotype was counted ten times or more. The rearrangement joins TRBV3-1 to TRBJ2-4; 10 nucleotides line up with TRBD1. Looked up from germline, CDR1 is LGHDT and CDR2 is YNNKEL (reference sequence). V lost 0 bases to trimming and J lost 1 base; unmatched junction nucleotides: 6. The CDR3 consists of 18 residues. CDR3 loop: CASSQDPSGQGAKNIQYF. In DNA form, the CDR3 reads TGTGCCAGCAGCCAAGATCCCTCGGGACAGGGGGCCAAAAACATTCAGTACTTC.

This clonotype is medium-sized in the sample. CDR3 amino acids: CASSPPGQRTEQFF. The CDR3 DNA reads as TGTGCCAGCAGTCCACCGGGACAGCGAACCGAGCAGTTCTTC. The rearrangement links TRBV12-3 or TRBV12-4 to TRBJ2-1; 7 bases line up with TRBD1. J lost 10 bases, V lost 5 bases, and 11 bases had no gene match. This CDR3 is built from 14 residues.

This chain links TRBV5-1 with TRBJ1-1; 7 bases are a match to TRBD1. The length of the CDR3 is 13 residues. Looked up from germline, CDR1 is SGHRS and CDR2 is YFSETQ. Trimming removed 2 bases from V and 4 bases from J; junction bases left unmatched: 2. The CDR3, as DNA: TGCGCCAGCAGCTTTCGACAGGGCACTGAAGCTTTCTTT. Its protein is CASSFRQGTEAFF.

This clonotype was seen many times. V gene TRBV5-1 combines with J gene TRBJ1-4; D not resolved. Trimming pared 4 bases from V and 4 bases from J, leaving 5 bases between. Per germline, CDR1 SGHRS and CDR2 YFSETQ. The length of the CDR3 is 12 residues. CDR3 DNA sequence: TGCGCCAGCAGCCTTGATAATGAAAAACTGTTTTTT. Its translation: CASSLDNEKLFF.

This clonotype has a count of ten or more. J is TRBJ2-5 and V is TRBV2; 8 bases line up with TRBD1. Per the germline V gene, CDR1 is SNHLY and CDR2 is FYNNEI. This CDR3 has 15 residues. With V trimmed by 6 bases and J by 4 bases, 10 bases remained unmatched. The CDR3 sequence is CASRGWTGNGETQYF. CDR3 DNA sequence: TGTGCCAGCAGGGGATGGACAGGGAACGGAGAGACCCAGTACTTC. The variable domain in full, completed from reference TRBV2 and TRBJ2-5, reads EPEVTQTPSHQVTQMGQEVILRCVPISNHLYFYWYRQILGQKVEFLVSFYNNEISEKSEIFDDQFSVERPDGSNFTLKIRSTKLEDSAMYFCASRGWTGNGETQYFGPGTRLLVL.